The 30 T cell receptor beta chains listed next were all sequenced from one sample in a study of blood T cell repertoires in COVID-19. TCRdb's table, derived via immunoSEQ multiplex PCR, lists solely in-frame clones and lacks some. The sample holds some 240,000 clones; 65% to 85% are singletons and the top ten take around 13%. Sequencing was carried out using peripheral blood. Source of these receptors: a human donor in a cohort sampled during active COVID-19.

The chain recombines TRBV4-2 with TRBJ2-5; 14 nucleotides match TRBD2. Germline V gene lookup returns CDR1 LGHNA and CDR2 YNFKEQ. V shed 3 bases and J 5 bases; nucleotides not matched to a gene: 5. The CDR3 is 16 amino acids. CDR3 DNA sequence: TGTGCCAGCAGCCAGACCGGGACTAGCGGGAGCGAGACCCAGTACTTC. Amino acid sequence: CASSQTGTSGSETQYF.

The gene calls are TRBV9 and TRBJ1-2; TRBD1 matches at 8 bases. The germline V gene encodes CDR1 SGDLS and CDR2 YYNGEE. J lost 7 bases, V lost 4 bases, and 6 bases had no gene match. CDR3 size: 13 residues. The CDR3: CASSLGDRSGYTF. The CDR3 bases are TGTGCCAGCAGCTTGGGGGACAGGTCTGGCTACACCTTC.

The chain is built from TRBV6-2 or TRBV6-3 and TRBJ1-2, with D unclear. This CDR3 spans 13 amino acids. The V end was cut by 2 bases, the J end by 4 bases, with 8 bases between. Germline lookup yields CDR1 MNHEY and CDR2 SVGEGT. The CDR3 DNA reads as TGTGCCAGCAGTTACCTCCCCCTCTATGGCTACACCTTC. Translating it yields CASSYLPLYGYTF.

V gene TRBV14 combines with J gene TRBJ1-4; weak D call: TRBD1 (5 bases). Trimming took 4 bases from V and 3 from J, leaving 12 bases between them. Germline CDR1 and CDR2: SGHDN and FVKESK. The CDR3 spans 15 residues. The CDR3 coding sequence is TGTGCCAGCAGCCCGATGGGACTAGCTAATGAAAAACTGTTTTTT. This gives the protein CASSPMGLANEKLFF.

A single count supports this clone. The chain combines TRBV6-6 with TRBJ2-5; TRBD2 agrees at 8 bases. Germline V lookup: CDR1 MNHNY, CDR2 SVGAGI (reference sequence). V trimming: 6 bases; J trimming: 4 bases; junction bases outside the gene matches: 7. The CDR3 spans 14 residues. The CDR3 spells CASSQTSASETQYF. The CDR3 DNA follows: TGTGCCAGCAGCCAGACTAGCGCGTCAGAGACCCAGTACTTC.

This chain uses TRBV6-2 or TRBV6-3 with TRBJ1-1, with a tentative D call TRBD1 (6 bases). Between the trimmed V and J ends, which lost 2 bases and 1 base, there was a span of 14 bases. The CDR3 is 16 amino acids. Germline V gene sequence: CDR1 MNHEY, CDR2 SVGEGT. The DNA for the CDR3 is TGTGCCAGCAGTTACCGTCCGGGGGGACAGAACACTGAAGCTTTCTTT. It encodes CASSYRPGGQNTEAFF.

The J gene is TRBJ1-6, the V gene TRBV28, with D perhaps matching TRBD1 (5 bases). This CDR3 spans 14 amino acids. Between the trimmed V and J ends, which lost 4 bases and 9 bases, there was a span of 13 bases. The germline V gene has CDR1 MDHEN and CDR2 SYDVKM. CDR3 DNA: TGTGCCAGCAGTTGGCGGGGGGACCTTTCACCCCTCCACTTT. Its protein product is CASSWRGDLSPLHF. The full variable domain, rest sourced from reference TRBV28 and TRBJ1-6, is DVKVTQSSRYLVKRTGEKVFLECVQDMDHENMFWYRQDPGLGLRLIYFSYDVKMKEKGDIPEGYSVSREKKERFSLILESASTNQTSMYLCASSWRGDLSPLHFGNGTRLTVT.

The rearrangement uses TRBV9 and TRBJ2-2; TRBD1 agrees at 12 bases. CDR3 length equals 21 residues. Germline CDR1 SGDLS, CDR2 YYNGEE. Trimming removed 2 bases from V and 7 bases from J; junction bases left unmatched: 21. CDR3 sequence (DNA): TGTGCCAGCAGCGTCCAAAAAACCCCCGGGACAGGGGGCTATTATGGCGGGGAGCTGTTTTTT. It is translated as CASSVQKTPGTGGYYGGELFF.

The gene calls are TRBV5-4 and TRBJ2-1, with D perhaps matching TRBD1 (5 bases). The germline V gene has CDR1 SGHNT and CDR2 YYREEE (reference sequence). V was pared by 4 bases and J by 9 bases, with 23 bases between. The CDR3 contains 16 residues. The CDR3 sequence: CASSPKRGVGPSEQFF. The CDR3, as DNA: TGTGCCAGCAGCCCGAAAAGGGGCGTCGGACCCAGTGAGCAGTTCTTC.

DNA of the CDR3: TGTGCCAGTAGTATGACAGTCTCTGGAAACACCATATATTTT. Its translation is CASSMTVSGNTIYF. The rearrangement uses TRBV19 and TRBJ1-3; weak D call: TRBD1 (5 bases). The germline V and J ends were trimmed by 3 bases and 0 bases, with 6 bases remaining between them. This CDR3 region has 14 residues. Germline-derived CDR1 and CDR2 are LNHDA and SQIVND (reference sequence).

The rearrangement links TRBV19 to TRBJ2-1; 9 bases align to TRBD1. V gave up 5 bases and J gave up 14 bases; unmatched junction bases: 19. The CDR3 runs to 16 residues. Germline CDR1 LNHDA, CDR2 SQIVND (reference sequence). The CDR3 DNA reads as TGTGCCAGTAGTCCCCGACAGGGGGTACGAGCCTCCGGAAAGTTCTTC. Protein: CASSPRQGVRASGKFF.

This clone was observed a handful of times. The chain links TRBV7-9 to TRBJ1-4, with TRBD1 identical over 7 bases. Trimming cost V 5 bases and J 4 bases; bases outside gene matches: 7. From germline, CDR1 is SEHNR and CDR2 FQNEAQ (reference sequence). The CDR3 totals 15 residues. CDR3 region: CASSRQGLVNEKLFF. The CDR3 DNA reads TGTGCCAGCAGCCGACAGGGTCTCGTTAATGAAAAACTGTTTTTT. Variable domain in full (rest from reference TRBV7-9 and TRBJ1-4): DTGVSQNPRHKITKRGQNVTFRCDPISEHNRLYWYRQTLGQGPEFLTYFQNEAQLEKSRLLSDRFSAERPKGSFSTLEIQRTEQGDSAMYLCASSRQGLVNEKLFFGSGTQLSVL.

V is TRBV7-2 and J is TRBJ1-2; TRBD1 matches 7 bases. Germline V gene data show CDR1 as SGHTA and CDR2 as FQGNSA. The V and J ends lost 2 bases and 3 bases, in that order; junction bases with no gene match: 9. The CDR3 covers 16 residues. CDR3 residues: CASSLYRGLRDYGYTF. The CDR3 DNA sequence: TGTGCCAGCAGCTTATACAGGGGCTTACGGGACTATGGCTACACCTTC.

CDR3 sequence (DNA): TGTGCCAGCAGTTTATATGGACAGGGCTCGGACTTTGGCTACACCTTC. Translating gives CASSLYGQGSDFGYTF. The chain couples TRBV27 to TRBJ1-2; 8 bases match TRBD1. Germline lookup yields CDR1 MNHEY and CDR2 SMNVEV (reference sequence). The CDR3 spans 16 residues. V shed 1 base and J 7 bases; nucleotides not matched to a gene: 11.

The chain links TRBV27 to TRBJ2-7, with a weak D call TRBD2 (5 bases). The CDR3 is made up of 14 amino acids. V was cut by 0 bases and J by 6 bases, with 12 bases left in between. Germline V gene sequence: CDR1 MNHEY, CDR2 SMNVEV (reference sequence). The CDR3 DNA reads TGTGCCAGCAGTTTATCTCGAGGGAAAGGCGAGCAGTACTTC. It is translated as CASSLSRGKGEQYF.

The chain couples TRBV10-3 to TRBJ1-6; 9 bases fit TRBD1. V shed 10 bases and J 1 base; nucleotides not matched to a gene: 2. The CDR3 runs to 14 residues. The germline gives CDR1 ENHRY, CDR2 SYGVKD. Here the CDR3 DNA reads TGTGCCACGGACAGGGGATCCTATAATTCACCCCTCCACTTT. This translates into CATDRGSYNSPLHF.

V gene TRBV3-1 (or the pseudogene TRBV3-2) combines with J gene TRBJ2-5, with TRBD2 identical over 10 bases. CDR3 size: 16 residues. The V segment lost 5 bases and the J segment 7 bases; nucleotides outside the gene matches: 13. From germline, CDR1 is LGHDT and CDR2 YNNKEL (reference sequence). The CDR3 spells CASSSRTSGLIGTQYF. The CDR3 DNA is TGTGCCAGCAGCTCGCGGACTAGCGGTCTCATTGGGACCCAGTACTTC.

The chain uses TRBV7-2 and TRBJ2-1, with D unresolved. Germline V gene lookup returns CDR1 SGHTA and CDR2 FQGNSA. There are 14 residues in the CDR3. V lost 6 bases, J lost 7 bases, and 16 bases lay in between. CDR3 in DNA: TGTGCCAGCAGACACGATCCGCTAGGAAATGAGCAGTTCTTC. Translating it yields CASRHDPLGNEQFF.

The chain combines TRBV24-1 with TRBJ2-1, with D possibly being TRBD2 (6 bases). The CDR3 is made up of 17 amino acids. V was clipped by 4 bases and J by 7 bases, with 22 bases between them. Germline V gene lookup returns CDR1 KGHDR and CDR2 SFDVKD. CDR3: CATSDPHGGSRDNEQFF. CDR3 DNA: TGTGCCACCAGTGACCCGCACGGAGGGTCCCGGGATAATGAGCAGTTCTTC.

The chain joins TRBV2 to TRBJ2-7, with 7 bases identical to TRBD1. J lost 6 bases, V lost 4 bases, and 0 bases had no gene match. CDR1 is SNHLY, CDR2 FYNNEI, per germline. The CDR3 runs 11 residues. DNA of the CDR3: TGTGCCAGCAGTGGGGACAGCGAGCAGTACTTC. This translates into CASSGDSEQYF. Together with reference TRBV2 and TRBJ2-7, the CDR3 gives the full variable domain: EPEVTQTPSHQVTQMGQEVILRCVPISNHLYFYWYRQILGQKVEFLVSFYNNEISEKSEIFDDQFSVERPDGSNFTLKIRSTKLEDSAMYFCASSGDSEQYFGPGTRLTVT.

The V and J genes are TRBV20-1 and TRBJ2-1; the D is unclear. Germline CDR1 is DFQATT and CDR2 is SNEGSKA (reference sequence). The CDR3 sequence is 11 residues long. Trimming took off 0 bases at V and 7 bases at J, with 4 bases between the two ends. CDR3: CSARDENEQFF. The CDR3 region has the DNA TGCAGTGCTAGAGATGAGAATGAGCAGTTCTTC.

V usage is TRBV6-5 and J usage is TRBJ2-3; 7 bases match TRBD2. CDR1 is MNHEY and CDR2 is SVGAGI in the germline V gene. J lost 1 base, V lost 9 bases, and 4 bases had no gene match. The length of the CDR3 is 13 residues. CDR3 region: CASREAGTDTQYF. CDR3 sequence (DNA): TGTGCCAGTCGGGAGGCAGGCACAGATACGCAGTATTTT.

This chain connects TRBV7-6 to TRBJ2-7; 7 bases fit TRBD1. The trim removed 5 bases at V and 3 bases at J, leaving 16 bases unmatched. The CDR3 contains 17 residues. Looked up from germline, CDR1 is SGHVS and CDR2 is FNYEAQ. As DNA, the CDR3 is TGTGCCAGCAGCCCCAGACCCACAGGGGACCCGGGCTACGAGCAGTACTTC. Amino acids: CASSPRPTGDPGYEQYF.

The table lists this clone with a count of one. The V gene is TRBV2, the J gene TRBJ1-1; no reliable D call. This CDR3 is 11 amino acids long. Germline CDR1 SNHLY, CDR2 FYNNEI. V was cut by 4 bases and J by 11 bases, with 11 bases left in between. The CDR3, as DNA: TGTGCCAGCAGTGCTAGGATCGACGCTTTCTTT. It specifies CASSARIDAFF.

The V call is TRBV3-1 (or the pseudogene TRBV3-2), the J call TRBJ2-5; 8 positions match TRBD2. The CDR3 length is 17 residues. The trim removed 0 bases at V and 2 bases at J, leaving 8 bases unmatched. Germline assignment: CDR1 LGHDT and CDR2 YNNKEL (reference sequence). The CDR3 DNA reads as TGTGCCAGCAGCCAAGATCCCCCAGCGGGAGTTCAAGAGACCCAGTACTTC. Protein sequence: CASSQDPPAGVQETQYF.

The rearrangement links TRBV5-1 to TRBJ2-7; TRBD1 agrees at 8 bases. The length of the CDR3 is 14 residues. Unmatched junction bases numbered 10, after V lost 7 bases and J lost 4 bases. Germline assignment: CDR1 SGHRS and CDR2 YFSETQ. The CDR3 coding sequence is TGCGCCAGCGGGGACCAGGGGGCAGAATACGAGCAGTACTTC. The encoded protein is CASGDQGAEYEQYF.

This rearrangement joins TRBV6-5 to TRBJ1-2, with 8 nucleotides matching TRBD1. The CDR3 length is 15 residues. With 7 bases clipped from V and 4 bases from J, the junction kept 11 bases outside the gene matches. CDR1 is MNHEY, CDR2 SVGAGI, per germline. Written as DNA, the CDR3 is TGTGCCAGCACCTACGGACAGGGCGTGAGCTATGGCTACACCTTC. As protein: CASTYGQGVSYGYTF.

This clone was observed a handful of times. The chain couples TRBV27 to TRBJ2-5, with TRBD2 matching 12 bases. With V trimmed by 4 bases and J by 5 bases, 11 bases remained unmatched. CDR3 size: 17 residues. Germline values: CDR1 MNHEY, CDR2 SMNVEV (reference sequence). CDR3 nucleotide sequence: TGTGCCAGCAGTTCCCTCAAGACTAGCGGGAGCGGTGAGACCCAGTACTTC. Amino acid sequence: CASSSLKTSGSGETQYF.

V gene TRBV6-5 combines with J gene TRBJ2-7; tentatively, D is TRBD1 (5 bases). The CDR3 runs 15 residues. The germline V gene encodes CDR1 MNHEY and CDR2 SVGAGI. V was shortened by 7 bases and J by 3 bases, with 19 bases between the two germline ends. Written as DNA, the CDR3 is TGTGCCAGCACTCGGACAAGAGGAATTGGCTACGAGCAGTACTTC. Translating gives CASTRTRGIGYEQYF.

For this clone: A read error may produce the germline difference seen at one junction end. Other nucleotide sequences in the sample specify the same CDR3. This chain uses TRBV5-1 with TRBJ1-3; TRBD1 is a possible D gene (5 bases). The CDR3 has 16 amino acids. The V gene's germline CDR1 is SGHRS and CDR2 YFSETQ. Here the CDR3 DNA reads TGCGCTAGCAGCCCCCAGGGTCTATCGGTTGGAAACACCATATATTTT. This gives the protein CASSPQGLSVGNTIYF.